This section outlines one TCR beta chain sequence together with its context. These data belong to a study of blood T cell repertoires in COVID-19. Background on the study: Material from acute and convalescent COVID-19 was sourced from the United States, Italy and Spain.

Researchers sorted participants into cohorts using their self-reported clinical history. Authors' data handling: Estimated nucleated cell counts came from reference gene primer amplification. Profiled with immunoSEQ multiplex PCR; TCRdb holds only in-frame clones, not every one. That table gives V, J and clone size, and the DNA gave D and trimming. This table has roughly 170,000 clones, around 80% appearing once. V shed 1 base and J 0 bases; nucleotides not matched to a gene: 6. Germline values: CDR1 LGHDT, CDR2 YNNKEL (reference sequence). This CDR3 has 16 amino acids. The gene calls are TRBV3-1 (or the pseudogene TRBV3-2) and TRBJ2-7, with 7 bases lining up with TRBD1. The sequence derives from a woman in her forties or fifties in a cohort exposed to, infected with or recovered from COVID-19 (not recorded which). The sequenced sample was PBMCs or T cells enriched from blood (not recorded which). CDR3 sequence: CASSQGTGQNSYEQYF. CDR3 coding DNA: TGTGCCAGCAGCCAAGGTACGGGACAGAACTCCTACGAGCAGTACTTC.